This is a list of T cell receptor beta chains from one sample in a study of blood T cell repertoires in COVID-19. Repertoires were generated with immunoSEQ multiplex PCR, while TCRdb's copy carries only in-frame clones and drops some. In the table there are about 330,000 clones, 92% of which are singletons. Material: PBMCs or T cells enriched from blood (not recorded which). Source of these receptors: a woman under 40 who had recovered from COVID-19. Both conserved end residues are part of each CDR3. The order of the fields is J gene, D gene, V gene, clone size, CDR3 DNA, CDR3 protein. A D gene is named only where the DNA matches it firmly. Size is stated for part of the rows, as once, few or many counts, or as a class when the clone is expanded.

TRBJ2-1,.,TRBV10-3,.,TGTGCCATCAGACTACAGGACAGACAACCCAATGAGCAGTTCTTC,CAIRLQDRQPNEQFF
TRBJ2-7,.,TRBV27,.,TGTGCCAGCAGTTTTCGGGCAGGGCTCTACGAGCAGTACTTC,CASSFRAGLYEQYF
TRBJ2-5,TRBD2,TRBV7-6,.,TGTGCCAGCAGCCGCTTGACTAGCGGGCAAGAGACCCAGTACTTC,CASSRLTSGQETQYF
TRBJ1-5,.,TRBV2,.,TGTGCCAGCAGTGAAGGGGGGCGAGGTCAGCCCCAGCATTTT,CASSEGGRGQPQHF
TRBJ2-7,.,TRBV28,.,TGTGCCAGCAGGTCTGGCGGGGCCCCCAACGAGCAGTACTTC,CASRSGGAPNEQYF
TRBJ2-7,.,TRBV6-5,.,TGTGCCAGCAGTAAGACTAGTCGGTCCTACGAGCAGTACTTC,CASSKTSRSYEQYF
TRBJ2-2,.,TRBV28,once,TGTGCCAGCCAGACAGTTATGAACACCGGGGAGCTGTTTTTT,CASQTVMNTGELFF
TRBJ1-6,TRBD1,TRBV30,.,TGTGCCTGGAGTGGACAGGGAGATTCACCCCTCCACTTT,CAWSGQGDSPLHF
TRBJ2-3,.,TRBV19,.,TGTGCCAGTAGTACGTTAAGCACAGATACGCAGTATTTT,CASSTLSTDTQYF
TRBJ2-5,.,TRBV7-2,.,TGTGCCAGCAGCCCGGGGATCCAAGAGACCCAGTACTTC,CASSPGIQETQYF
TRBJ1-5,.,TRBV7-2,.,TGTGCCAGCAGCTTAGGTCGGGGTAATCAGCCCCAGCATTTT,CASSLGRGNQPQHF
TRBJ2-7,TRBD2,TRBV7-6,few,TGTGCCAGCAGCTTAGTTGCGGGAGCCAACGAGCAGTACTTC,CASSLVAGANEQYF
TRBJ2-1,TRBD1,TRBV11-2,.,TGTGCCAGCAGCTTTAGAACTCGGCAGGGGGCCTACAATGAGCAGTTCTTC,CASSFRTRQGAYNEQFF
TRBJ2-3,TRBD2,TRBV9,.,TGTGCCAGCAGCGTATTCGCTGGGGAGGGAACAGATACGCAGTATTTT,CASSVFAGEGTDTQYF
TRBJ2-3,.,TRBV6-1,.,TGTGCCAGCAGTGAAGGACGGGGCACAGATACGCAGTATTTT,CASSEGRGTDTQYF
TRBJ1-3,.,TRBV7-2,few,TGTGCCAGCAGCCGCGCGGGTGGGTTCGGAAACACCATATATTTT,CASSRAGGFGNTIYF
TRBJ2-7,TRBD2,TRBV9,.,TGTGCCAGCAGCATCGGGACTAGCGGATCCTACGAGCAGTACTTC,CASSIGTSGSYEQYF
TRBJ1-4,TRBD1,TRBV4-2,.,TGTGCCAGCCACCCTTCACAGGGGGAGTACAATGAAAAACTGTTTTTT,CASHPSQGEYNEKLFF
TRBJ2-1,TRBD2,TRBV28,.,TGTGCCATCCTGACTAGCGGGGGGAGCTCCTACAATGAGCAGTTCTTC,CAILTSGGSSYNEQFF
TRBJ2-5,TRBD2,TRBV18,.,TGTGCCAGCTCACCACAGACTAGCGGCCAAGAGACCCAGTACTTC,CASSPQTSGQETQYF
TRBJ2-5,TRBD2,TRBV19,.,TGTGCCACACGGACTAGCGGGCCCTCCGGGAGGGCCCAGTACTTC,CATRTSGPSGRAQYF
TRBJ2-5,TRBD1,TRBV30,.,TGTGCCTGGAGATGGAAGGACAGGGGGCCAGGGCAAGAGACCCAGTACTTC,CAWRWKDRGPGQETQYF
TRBJ1-2,TRBD1,TRBV25-1,.,TGTGCCAGCAGTGGCAGGGGGCAAGGCTACACCTTC,CASSGRGQGYTF
TRBJ2-1,.,TRBV6-1,.,TGTGCCAGCAGTGAATTGGCGGAAGGCAATGAGCAGTTCTTC,CASSELAEGNEQFF
TRBJ2-5,.,TRBV6-6,.,TGTGCCAGCAGAAGAGGGGGCCAAGAGACCCAGTACTTC,CASRRGGQETQYF
TRBJ2-2,TRBD2,TRBV3-1/TRBV3-2,.,TGTGCCAGCAGCTGGAATCTAGCGGGGGGGCCTGCGAACACCGGGGAGCTGTTTTTT,CASSWNLAGGPANTGELFF
TRBJ1-1,.,TRBV24-1,.,TGTGCCACCAGTGACCCCCTTTATGGGAGGGGAGCTTTCTTT,CATSDPLYGRGAFF
TRBJ1-2,.,TRBV7-9,many,TGTGCCAGCAGCTCCGAGTTGGCACTGGAGGGCTACACCTTC,CASSSELALEGYTF
TRBJ2-7,.,TRBV14,.,TGTGCCAGCAGCCAAGCAGGGGCCTACGAGCAGTACTTC,CASSQAGAYEQYF
TRBJ1-2,.,TRBV28,.,TGTGCCAGCAGTGGGGGGGGTGACCCTACTAACTATGGCTACACCTTC,CASSGGGDPTNYGYTF
TRBJ2-7,TRBD1,TRBV28,.,TGTGCCAGCATACAACAGGGGTACACCTACGAGCAGTACTTC,CASIQQGYTYEQYF
TRBJ1-3,TRBD1,TRBV7-2,.,TGTGCCAGCAGCTCAGACAGGGGCTTTGGAAACACCATATATTTT,CASSSDRGFGNTIYF
TRBJ2-1,.,TRBV10-3,.,TGTGCCATCAGTGAGTCGAAGAGGTCGTCCGTCAATGAGCAGTTCTTC,CAISESKRSSVNEQFF
TRBJ1-3,TRBD1,TRBV6-5,.,TGTGCCAGCAGTTCTCGGGACAGCGGAAACACCATATATTTT,CASSSRDSGNTIYF
TRBJ1-2,.,TRBV29-1,.,TGCAGCGTTCGGGAGGGACTTAAGGGCTACACCTTC,CSVREGLKGYTF
TRBJ1-2,TRBD1,TRBV6-5,.,TGTGCCAGCAGAGGGGGACAGGGATCTTTTGGCTACACCTTC,CASRGGQGSFGYTF
TRBJ1-1,TRBD1,TRBV5-4,.,TGTGCCAGGTCGAACAGGGGAATGACTGAAGCTTTCTTT,CARSNRGMTEAFF
TRBJ1-2,.,TRBV4-3,.,TGCGCCAGCAGCCAAGATGGGGGGTACGGCTACACCTTC,CASSQDGGYGYTF
TRBJ2-7,TRBD2,TRBV28,.,TGTGCCAGCAGAACTAGGCTAGCGGGGGTAAACGAGCAGTACTTC,CASRTRLAGVNEQYF
TRBJ1-3,.,TRBV12-1,.,TGTGCCAGCAGCTTTGAAGACAGCGACTCTGGAAACACCATATATTTT,CASSFEDSDSGNTIYF
TRBJ1-1,TRBD1,TRBV28,.,TGTGCCACCTCCTCCGGGACAGGGATAGGAGCTTTCTTT,CATSSGTGIGAFF
TRBJ2-5,.,TRBV7-3,.,TGTGCCAGCAGCTTAGGATCGACTGGCCAAGAGACCCAGTACTTC,CASSLGSTGQETQYF
TRBJ2-7,.,TRBV7-9,.,TGTGCCAGCGGCCCTTTGAACGAGCAGTACTTC,CASGPLNEQYF
TRBJ2-2,TRBD1,TRBV5-6,.,TGTGCCAGCACCCCTACCCAGGGGGCCGGGGAGCTGTTTTTT,CASTPTQGAGELFF
TRBJ1-1,TRBD1,TRBV2,.,TGTGCCAGCAGTGGAACAGGGGTCACTGAAGCTTTCTTT,CASSGTGVTEAFF
TRBJ1-2,.,TRBV7-9,.,TGTGCCAGCTCTGAGAACTATGGCTACACCTTC,CASSENYGYTF